This TCR beta chain appears in the sequencing data of a study of T cell responses to AZD1222 COVID-19 vaccine. It was second doses at about 4 or about 12 weeks that were pooled. Profiled with immunoSEQ multiplex PCR; TCRdb holds only in-frame clones, not every one. The table lists some 56,000 clones, roughly nine tenths of them singletons. Trimming took 10 bases from V and 3 from J, leaving 13 bases between them. The germline V gene has CDR1 LNHDA and CDR2 SQIVND (reference sequence). This CDR3 has 13 amino acids. The chain links TRBV19 to TRBJ2-1; D is unclear. The material sequenced was peripheral blood, taken 28 days after the second AZD1222 dose. The sequence was obtained from an adult who received the AZD1222 COVID-19 vaccine. CDR3 coding DNA: TGTGCCACCGATGCTGGAAGCTACAATGAGCAGTTCTTC. Encoded protein: CATDAGSYNEQFF.